A selection of T cell receptor beta chains follows, all from one sample in a study of blood T cell repertoires in COVID-19. Method: immunoSEQ multiplex PCR; TCRdb's copy keeps in-frame clones and lacks some. Of fewer than 700,000 clones listed, approximately 88% were seen once; the top ten hold roughly 8%. Sequenced sample: peripheral blood. Receptors were obtained from a woman aged 50 to 60 with COVID-19, enrolled during active disease. CDR3s include the opening cysteine and the closing phenylalanine or tryptophan. Each record gives: V gene, D gene, J gene, clone size, CDR3 DNA, CDR3 protein. A D gene is named only where the DNA matches it firmly. A clone size is listed for some rows: how often the clone was seen (once, few, many), or a class if it is expanded.

v_call: TRBV4-1
d_call: NA
j_call: TRBJ1-2
clone_size: NA
cdr3_nt: TGCGCCAGCAGCCAAGATACAGAAAACTATGGCTACACCTTC
cdr3_aa: CASSQDTENYGYTF

v_call: TRBV2
d_call: NA
j_call: TRBJ1-5
clone_size: NA
cdr3_nt: TGTGCCAGCAGTGAGCTAACCGGGGATCAGCCCCAGCATTTT
cdr3_aa: CASSELTGDQPQHF

v_call: TRBV5-5
d_call: NA
j_call: TRBJ1-1
clone_size: NA
cdr3_nt: TGTGCCAGCAGCTTGGAGGGGGTTAGGACACAGAACACTGAAGCTTTCTTT
cdr3_aa: CASSLEGVRTQNTEAFF

v_call: TRBV9
d_call: NA
j_call: TRBJ1-1
clone_size: NA
cdr3_nt: TGTGCCAGCAGCTGGGACAACATGAACACTGAAGCTTTCTTT
cdr3_aa: CASSWDNMNTEAFF

v_call: TRBV27
d_call: NA
j_call: TRBJ1-2
clone_size: once
cdr3_nt: TGTGCCAGCAGTTCAACTACAGGGTATGGCTACACCTTC
cdr3_aa: CASSSTTGYGYTF

v_call: TRBV11-2
d_call: NA
j_call: TRBJ2-3
clone_size: once
cdr3_nt: TGTGCCAGCAGCTTGCAGGGGTCTAGCACAGATACGCAGTATTTT
cdr3_aa: CASSLQGSSTDTQYF

v_call: TRBV5-1
d_call: TRBD1
j_call: TRBJ1-1
clone_size: once
cdr3_nt: TGCGCCAGCAGCTTCGCACAGGGGGACACTGAAGCTTTCTTT
cdr3_aa: CASSFAQGDTEAFF

v_call: TRBV7-3
d_call: NA
j_call: TRBJ2-5
clone_size: NA
cdr3_nt: TGTGCCAGCAGCCCCATGTGGGGGGATGGAGAGACCCAGTACTTC
cdr3_aa: CASSPMWGDGETQYF

v_call: TRBV18
d_call: TRBD1
j_call: TRBJ1-5
clone_size: NA
cdr3_nt: TGTGCCAGCTCACCTCCGGGACAGGGTAACCAGCCCCAGCATTTT
cdr3_aa: CASSPPGQGNQPQHF

v_call: TRBV4-1
d_call: TRBD2
j_call: TRBJ2-3
clone_size: NA
cdr3_nt: TGCGCCAGCAGCCAAGATCATGGGGCTAGCGGGGGCCTTAGCACAGATACGCAGTATTTT
cdr3_aa: CASSQDHGASGGLSTDTQYF

v_call: TRBV3-1/TRBV3-2
d_call: NA
j_call: TRBJ1-1
clone_size: NA
cdr3_nt: TGTGCCAGCAGCCAAGAATTTGGCCCCCAGGGTGAAGCTTTCTTT
cdr3_aa: CASSQEFGPQGEAFF

v_call: TRBV5-6
d_call: NA
j_call: TRBJ1-1
clone_size: NA
cdr3_nt: TGTGCCAGCAGCTTGGCCGGGGGGCCGGACACTGAAGCTTTCTTT
cdr3_aa: CASSLAGGPDTEAFF

v_call: TRBV6-5
d_call: NA
j_call: TRBJ2-7
clone_size: NA
cdr3_nt: TGTGCCAGCAGTTACAGGCGCCGGGGGACCTACGAGCAGTACTTC
cdr3_aa: CASSYRRRGTYEQYF

v_call: TRBV2
d_call: NA
j_call: TRBJ2-5
clone_size: NA
cdr3_nt: TGTGCCAGCGGCCCATTGTACCAAGAGACCCAGTACTTC
cdr3_aa: CASGPLYQETQYF

v_call: TRBV28
d_call: TRBD1
j_call: TRBJ2-7
clone_size: NA
cdr3_nt: TGTGCCATCCAAGGGGGCCCTAGCTCCTACGAGCAGTACTTC
cdr3_aa: CAIQGGPSSYEQYF

v_call: TRBV5-6
d_call: TRBD2
j_call: TRBJ2-1
clone_size: few
cdr3_nt: TGTGCCAGCAGCCGGAGCGGGGGAGGTACTAATGAGCAGTTCTTC
cdr3_aa: CASSRSGGGTNEQFF

v_call: TRBV6-6
d_call: TRBD1
j_call: TRBJ1-2
clone_size: NA
cdr3_nt: TGTGCCAGCACCTTAGACAGGGGATTCGGCTATGGCTACACCTTC
cdr3_aa: CASTLDRGFGYGYTF

v_call: TRBV19
d_call: TRBD2
j_call: TRBJ2-3
clone_size: NA
cdr3_nt: TGTGCCAGTAGTATCATCGGCGGGGGGGCGGATACGCAGTATTTT
cdr3_aa: CASSIIGGGADTQYF

v_call: TRBV7-8
d_call: NA
j_call: TRBJ1-1
clone_size: NA
cdr3_nt: TGTGCCAGCAGCCTAATACAGGGGAACACTGAAGCTTTCTTT
cdr3_aa: CASSLIQGNTEAFF

v_call: TRBV7-9
d_call: NA
j_call: TRBJ1-5
clone_size: few
cdr3_nt: TGTGCCAGCAGCTTAGCGTGGGGCCCTAATCAGCCCCAGCATTTT
cdr3_aa: CASSLAWGPNQPQHF

v_call: TRBV9
d_call: NA
j_call: TRBJ1-3
clone_size: NA
cdr3_nt: TGTGCCAGCAGCTCCGAAACAGGGTTTGGAAACACCATATATTTT
cdr3_aa: CASSSETGFGNTIYF

v_call: TRBV11-1
d_call: NA
j_call: TRBJ1-1
clone_size: many
cdr3_nt: TGTGCCAGCAGCTTAGGGCCACGGAACACTGAAGCTTTCTTT
cdr3_aa: CASSLGPRNTEAFF

v_call: TRBV6-5
d_call: NA
j_call: TRBJ1-1
clone_size: once
cdr3_nt: TGTGCCAGCAGTTACTCGATGGGGAGAGGAACTGAAGCTTTCTTT
cdr3_aa: CASSYSMGRGTEAFF

v_call: TRBV6-5
d_call: TRBD2
j_call: TRBJ2-7
clone_size: NA
cdr3_nt: TGTGCCAGCAGTTACTCGGGGGGGACCTCGAATGAGCAGTACTTC
cdr3_aa: CASSYSGGTSNEQYF

v_call: TRBV29-1
d_call: NA
j_call: TRBJ2-2
clone_size: NA
cdr3_nt: TGCAGCGTTGGGGTTAGCCTTGGCGGGGAGCTGTTTTTT
cdr3_aa: CSVGVSLGGELFF

v_call: TRBV24-1
d_call: NA
j_call: TRBJ2-7
clone_size: NA
cdr3_nt: TGTGCCACCAGTTCCGGGACTTTTACGGAGCAGTACTTC
cdr3_aa: CATSSGTFTEQYF

v_call: TRBV3-1/TRBV3-2
d_call: NA
j_call: TRBJ2-7
clone_size: NA
cdr3_nt: TGTGCCAGCAGCCCCCCCGGGATATCTTGGAGGAACGAGCAGTACTTC
cdr3_aa: CASSPPGISWRNEQYF

v_call: TRBV28
d_call: NA
j_call: TRBJ1-1
clone_size: NA
cdr3_nt: TGTGCCAGCAGTCGTCAGGACACTGAAGCTTTCTTT
cdr3_aa: CASSRQDTEAFF

v_call: TRBV27
d_call: TRBD1
j_call: TRBJ2-7
clone_size: NA
cdr3_nt: TGTGCCAGCAGTTCAAGGGACAGAGCTACATACGAGCAGTACTTC
cdr3_aa: CASSSRDRATYEQYF

v_call: TRBV5-6
d_call: NA
j_call: TRBJ1-1
clone_size: NA
cdr3_nt: TGTGCCAGCAGCGGACTAGGGGAGACTGAAGCTTTCTTT
cdr3_aa: CASSGLGETEAFF

v_call: TRBV28
d_call: NA
j_call: TRBJ1-1
clone_size: NA
cdr3_nt: TGTGCCAGCAGACCGAAGGGACATTTCACTGAAGCTTTCTTT
cdr3_aa: CASRPKGHFTEAFF

v_call: TRBV5-6
d_call: TRBD1
j_call: TRBJ1-2
clone_size: NA
cdr3_nt: TGTGCCAGCAGCTTGGCCAGGGGGCTGGGAGGCTACACCTTC
cdr3_aa: CASSLARGLGGYTF

v_call: TRBV19
d_call: TRBD1
j_call: TRBJ1-1
clone_size: NA
cdr3_nt: TGTGCCAGTAGGAGGACAGGGGAGAACACTGAAGCTTTCTTT
cdr3_aa: CASRRTGENTEAFF

v_call: TRBV27
d_call: TRBD1
j_call: TRBJ1-1
clone_size: NA
cdr3_nt: TGTGCCAGCAGTTTAGACAGGGGAACTGAAGCTTTCTTT
cdr3_aa: CASSLDRGTEAFF

v_call: TRBV28
d_call: NA
j_call: TRBJ1-2
clone_size: few
cdr3_nt: TGTGCCAGCGCATGGGGGCGGAGGGGCTACACCTTC
cdr3_aa: CASAWGRRGYTF

v_call: TRBV6-1
d_call: NA
j_call: TRBJ2-1
clone_size: NA
cdr3_nt: TGTGCCAGCAGTGAAGCGGTGGGGCGCTTGGATGAGCAGTTCTTC
cdr3_aa: CASSEAVGRLDEQFF

v_call: TRBV3-1/TRBV3-2
d_call: NA
j_call: TRBJ1-2
clone_size: NA
cdr3_nt: TGTGCCAGCAGCCAAGATAGTTCCCCACGAGGTGGCTACACCTTC
cdr3_aa: CASSQDSSPRGGYTF

v_call: TRBV19
d_call: NA
j_call: TRBJ2-2
clone_size: NA
cdr3_nt: TGTGCCAGTAGTATAAATGGGGGCGTACGCGGGGAGCTGTTTTTT
cdr3_aa: CASSINGGVRGELFF

v_call: TRBV2
d_call: NA
j_call: TRBJ2-7
clone_size: NA
cdr3_nt: TGTGCCAGCGCCGGGGACATGAGAGGATACGAGCAGTACTTC
cdr3_aa: CASAGDMRGYEQYF

v_call: TRBV6-5
d_call: TRBD1
j_call: TRBJ1-2
clone_size: NA
cdr3_nt: TGTGCCAGCAGTTGGCTTTCAGGGGGCAGGAATGGCTACACCTTC
cdr3_aa: CASSWLSGGRNGYTF

v_call: TRBV15
d_call: NA
j_call: TRBJ2-1
clone_size: NA
cdr3_nt: TGTGCCACCAGCAGGGAGTCTCTAGGTGAGCAGTTCTTC
cdr3_aa: CATSRESLGEQFF

v_call: TRBV7-3
d_call: NA
j_call: TRBJ2-2
clone_size: NA
cdr3_nt: TGTGCCAGCAGCGCCCGATCGGGGTGGACCGGGGAGCTGTTTTTT
cdr3_aa: CASSARSGWTGELFF

v_call: TRBV19
d_call: NA
j_call: TRBJ2-7
clone_size: NA
cdr3_nt: TGTGCCAGTAGTATTGTGGCGGGGTCTACGGAGCAGTACTTC
cdr3_aa: CASSIVAGSTEQYF

v_call: TRBV7-9
d_call: NA
j_call: TRBJ2-7
clone_size: NA
cdr3_nt: TGTGCCAGCAGCTTAGCGGGGTTAGGGGGCTACGAGCAGTACTTC
cdr3_aa: CASSLAGLGGYEQYF

v_call: TRBV11-3
d_call: TRBD1
j_call: TRBJ1-1
clone_size: NA
cdr3_nt: TGTGCCAGCAGCCCGGACAGGGGGCACACTGAAGCTTTCTTT
cdr3_aa: CASSPDRGHTEAFF

v_call: TRBV4-1
d_call: NA
j_call: TRBJ2-7
clone_size: NA
cdr3_nt: TGCGCCAGCAGCCGGGGACTCATGGGGGGCGAGCAGTACTTC
cdr3_aa: CASSRGLMGGEQYF

v_call: TRBV12-3/TRBV12-4
d_call: NA
j_call: TRBJ1-1
clone_size: NA
cdr3_nt: TGTGCCAGCAGTTGGACAATGAACACTGAAGCTTTCTTT
cdr3_aa: CASSWTMNTEAFF

v_call: TRBV30
d_call: TRBD2
j_call: TRBJ2-2
clone_size: NA
cdr3_nt: TGTGCCTGGAGTTCAGCGGGGGGTGGGACCGGGGAGCTGTTTTTT
cdr3_aa: CAWSSAGGGTGELFF

v_call: TRBV27
d_call: TRBD2
j_call: TRBJ2-1
clone_size: NA
cdr3_nt: TGTGCCAGCCGGACTAGCGGGGGGCTTTACAATGAGCAGTTCTTC
cdr3_aa: CASRTSGGLYNEQFF

v_call: TRBV13
d_call: NA
j_call: TRBJ1-2
clone_size: NA
cdr3_nt: TGTGCCAGCAGCACAGGTGGTAGATATGGCTACACCTTC
cdr3_aa: CASSTGGRYGYTF

v_call: TRBV9
d_call: TRBD1
j_call: TRBJ1-1
clone_size: once
cdr3_nt: TGTGCCAGCAGCCACACAGGGGGCGCCCTGGACACTGAAGCTTTCTTT
cdr3_aa: CASSHTGGALDTEAFF

v_call: TRBV19
d_call: NA
j_call: TRBJ1-5
clone_size: few
cdr3_nt: TGTGCCAGTAGTATCTGGGAGGGGGGCAATCAGCCCCAGCATTTT
cdr3_aa: CASSIWEGGNQPQHF

v_call: TRBV10-3
d_call: NA
j_call: TRBJ1-2
clone_size: NA
cdr3_nt: TGTGCCATCTCCCTAGTGGGGGGAGAGGAAAGTGGCTACACCTTC
cdr3_aa: CAISLVGGEESGYTF